This is a list of T cell receptor beta chains from one sample in a study of blood T cells in healthy people across ages. TCRdb re-called the 5' RACE reads through MiXCR, storing one row per CDR3 protein. This table holds about 930,000 distinct CDR3 sequences, about 28% found once. This sample was shared with a second study, whose subject was T cells of mothers and their children.

Input material: blood. The receptors originated from a middle-aged woman in good health. Each CDR3 is given with its conserved first and last residue. Fields, in order: clone size, D gene, CDR3 length, V gene, J gene, CDR3 protein, CDR3 DNA. The D gene is left open where the match is weak. Clone size is shown for a subset of rows, as once, few, many or a class of expanded clone.

clone_size: many; d_call: NA; cdr3_length: 14; v_call: TRBV6-2/TRBV6-3; j_call: TRBJ2-4; cdr3_aa: CASSPTGAKNIQYF; cdr3_nt: TGTGCCAGCTCACCCACTGGGGCCAAAAACATTCAGTACTTC
clone_size: few; d_call: TRBD1; cdr3_length: 15; v_call: TRBV9; j_call: TRBJ1-1; cdr3_aa: CASSVAGQGDTEAFF; cdr3_nt: TGTGCCAGCAGCGTAGCGGGACAGGGAGACACTGAAGCTTTCTTT
clone_size: NA; d_call: TRBD2; cdr3_length: 16; v_call: TRBV2; j_call: TRBJ2-7; cdr3_aa: CASSESLAGSSYEQYF; cdr3_nt: TGTGCCAGCAGCGAAAGCTTAGCGGGGAGCTCCTACGAGCAGTACTTC
clone_size: few; d_call: TRBD1; cdr3_length: 16; v_call: TRBV9; j_call: TRBJ2-7; cdr3_aa: CASSVGLGQGAYEQYF; cdr3_nt: TGTGCCAGCAGCGTAGGCCTGGGACAGGGGGCTTACGAGCAGTACTTC
clone_size: NA; d_call: NA; cdr3_length: 13; v_call: TRBV28; j_call: TRBJ1-1; cdr3_aa: CASSKYVITEAFF; cdr3_nt: TGTGCCAGCAGTAAGTACGTAATCACTGAAGCTTTCTTT
clone_size: many; d_call: TRBD1; cdr3_length: 15; v_call: TRBV24-1; j_call: TRBJ2-1; cdr3_aa: CATSEVGTGYNEQFF; cdr3_nt: TGTGCCACCAGTGAAGTAGGGACAGGGTACAATGAGCAGTTCTTC
clone_size: few; d_call: NA; cdr3_length: 13; v_call: TRBV4-1; j_call: TRBJ2-1; cdr3_aa: CASSQVVENGQFF; cdr3_nt: TGCGCCAGCAGCCAAGTAGTTGAGAATGGGCAGTTCTTC
clone_size: NA; d_call: NA; cdr3_length: 16; v_call: TRBV9; j_call: TRBJ2-7; cdr3_aa: CASSPSQAASYNEQYF; cdr3_nt: TGTGCCAGCAGCCCCAGCCAAGCGGCCTCCTACAATGAGCAGTACTTC
clone_size: few; d_call: TRBD1; cdr3_length: 15; v_call: TRBV7-2; j_call: TRBJ2-7; cdr3_aa: CASSLGQGARYEQYF; cdr3_nt: TGTGCCAGCAGCTTGGGTCAGGGGGCACGATACGAGCAGTACTTC
clone_size: NA; d_call: NA; cdr3_length: 14; v_call: TRBV3-1; j_call: TRBJ1-1; cdr3_aa: CASTLGGRGTEAFF; cdr3_nt: TGTGCCAGCACCCTGGGGGGGCGAGGCACTGAAGCTTTCTTT
clone_size: NA; d_call: NA; cdr3_length: 17; v_call: TRBV7-2; j_call: TRBJ2-1; cdr3_aa: CASSHFWGRSSYNEQFF; cdr3_nt: TGTGCCAGCAGCCACTTCTGGGGACGGAGCTCCTACAATGAGCAGTTCTTC
clone_size: many; d_call: NA; cdr3_length: 15; v_call: TRBV29-1; j_call: TRBJ2-2; cdr3_aa: CSVVDGPEVTGELFF; cdr3_nt: TGCAGCGTTGTCGATGGGCCTGAGGTCACCGGGGAGCTGTTTTTT
clone_size: NA; d_call: NA; cdr3_length: 12; v_call: TRBV12-3/TRBV12-4; j_call: TRBJ2-3; cdr3_aa: CASREPADAQYF; cdr3_nt: TGTGCCAGCCGGGAGCCAGCAGATGCGCAGTATTTT
clone_size: once; d_call: NA; cdr3_length: 16; v_call: TRBV12-3/TRBV12-4; j_call: TRBJ1-1; cdr3_aa: CASSLGGRTLNTEAFF; cdr3_nt: TGTGCCAGCAGTTTGGGGGGACGGACCTTAAACACTGAAGCTTTCTTT
clone_size: NA; d_call: TRBD1; cdr3_length: 15; v_call: TRBV20-1; j_call: TRBJ1-4; cdr3_aa: CSAPNAGTGMGKLFF; cdr3_nt: TGCAGTGCTCCCAACGCCGGGACAGGGATGGGAAAACTGTTTTTT
clone_size: many; d_call: NA; cdr3_length: 14; v_call: TRBV20-1; j_call: TRBJ2-1; cdr3_aa: CSNDLSGPYNEQFF; cdr3_nt: TGCAGTAATGATCTTAGCGGACCCTACAATGAGCAGTTCTTC
clone_size: NA; d_call: NA; cdr3_length: 14; v_call: TRBV2; j_call: TRBJ1-2; cdr3_aa: CASNTGEANYGYTF; cdr3_nt: TGTGCCAGCAATACGGGAGAAGCTAACTATGGCTACACCTTC
clone_size: NA; d_call: TRBD1; cdr3_length: 13; v_call: TRBV29-1; j_call: TRBJ2-7; cdr3_aa: CSVDIRGGGEQYF; cdr3_nt: TGCAGCGTTGACATTCGAGGGGGCGGCGAGCAGTACTTC
clone_size: NA; d_call: NA; cdr3_length: 12; v_call: TRBV7-2; j_call: TRBJ1-1; cdr3_aa: CASSSGPGEAFF; cdr3_nt: TGTGCCAGCAGCTCCGGGCCAGGAGAAGCTTTCTTT
clone_size: few; d_call: TRBD1; cdr3_length: 14; v_call: TRBV20-1; j_call: TRBJ2-4; cdr3_aa: CSAFGQASENIQYF; cdr3_nt: TGCAGTGCCTTTGGACAGGCTTCTGAAAACATTCAGTACTTC
clone_size: many; d_call: NA; cdr3_length: 15; v_call: TRBV7-2; j_call: TRBJ1-1; cdr3_aa: CASSVTQGRGTEAFF; cdr3_nt: TGTGCCAGCAGCGTTACCCAGGGGCGCGGCACTGAAGCTTTCTTT
clone_size: few; d_call: NA; cdr3_length: 15; v_call: TRBV5-1; j_call: TRBJ2-4; cdr3_aa: CASSLRSGDKNIQYF; cdr3_nt: TGCGCCAGCAGCTTGCGGTCGGGGGACAAAAACATTCAGTACTTC
clone_size: once; d_call: TRBD1; cdr3_length: 16; v_call: TRBV12-3/TRBV12-4; j_call: TRBJ1-6; cdr3_aa: CASSNHRDRGNSPLHF; cdr3_nt: TGTGCCAGCAGTAACCACCGGGACAGGGGGAATTCACCCCTCCACTTT
clone_size: NA; d_call: TRBD2; cdr3_length: 15; v_call: TRBV7-9; j_call: TRBJ2-1; cdr3_aa: CATPPSSGGLDEQFF; cdr3_nt: TGTGCCACCCCCCCGAGTAGCGGGGGGTTGGATGAGCAGTTCTTC
clone_size: NA; d_call: NA; cdr3_length: 15; v_call: TRBV5-1; j_call: TRBJ2-6; cdr3_aa: CASSARVGGANVLTF; cdr3_nt: TGCGCCAGCAGCGCCAGGGTTGGTGGGGCCAACGTCCTGACTTTC
clone_size: few; d_call: NA; cdr3_length: 13; v_call: TRBV29-1; j_call: TRBJ2-2; cdr3_aa: CSVEEGDTGELFF; cdr3_nt: TGCAGCGTTGAAGAGGGGGACACCGGGGAGCTGTTTTTT
clone_size: many; d_call: TRBD1; cdr3_length: 15; v_call: TRBV4-3; j_call: TRBJ1-2; cdr3_aa: CASSQTGGVSYGYTF; cdr3_nt: TGCGCCAGCAGCCAGACAGGGGGCGTCAGCTATGGCTACACCTTC
clone_size: NA; d_call: TRBD2; cdr3_length: 15; v_call: TRBV6-1; j_call: TRBJ2-2; cdr3_aa: CASSGVAGETGELFF; cdr3_nt: TGTGCCAGCAGTGGGGTAGCGGGTGAAACCGGGGAGCTGTTTTTT
clone_size: NA; d_call: TRBD1; cdr3_length: 17; v_call: TRBV3-1; j_call: TRBJ1-6; cdr3_aa: CASSQRGTGSYNSPLHF; cdr3_nt: TGTGCCAGCAGCCAGAGGGGGACAGGGTCCTATAATTCACCCCTCCACTTT
clone_size: NA; d_call: TRBD1; cdr3_length: 16; v_call: TRBV5-1; j_call: TRBJ1-5; cdr3_aa: CAGSPGGQGGTQPQHF; cdr3_nt: TGCGCCGGCAGCCCGGGGGGACAGGGAGGGACGCAGCCCCAGCATTTT
clone_size: many; d_call: NA; cdr3_length: 14; v_call: TRBV12-3/TRBV12-4; j_call: TRBJ2-7; cdr3_aa: CASSLADSDAEQYF; cdr3_nt: TGTGCCAGCAGTTTAGCGGACAGTGACGCCGAGCAGTACTTC
clone_size: few; d_call: NA; cdr3_length: 12; v_call: TRBV5-1; j_call: TRBJ2-1; cdr3_aa: CASSQTLREQFF; cdr3_nt: TGCGCCAGCAGCCAAACATTGAGGGAGCAGTTCTTC
clone_size: NA; d_call: TRBD2; cdr3_length: 14; v_call: TRBV29-1; j_call: TRBJ2-7; cdr3_aa: CSVEESSGRGEQYF; cdr3_nt: TGCAGCGTTGAAGAATCCAGCGGGAGAGGCGAGCAGTACTTC
clone_size: many; d_call: NA; cdr3_length: 15; v_call: TRBV18; j_call: TRBJ2-5; cdr3_aa: CASSPPMDSAGTQYF; cdr3_nt: TGTGCCAGCTCACCACCGATGGACAGCGCAGGGACCCAGTACTTC
clone_size: NA; d_call: NA; cdr3_length: 14; v_call: TRBV18; j_call: TRBJ1-1; cdr3_aa: CASSRTDVGTEAFF; cdr3_nt: TGTGCCAGCTCACGGACAGACGTCGGGACTGAAGCTTTCTTT
clone_size: many; d_call: NA; cdr3_length: 15; v_call: TRBV7-2; j_call: TRBJ2-1; cdr3_aa: CASSSQIISYNEQFF; cdr3_nt: TGTGCCAGCAGCTCCCAGATAATCTCCTACAATGAGCAGTTCTTC
clone_size: few; d_call: TRBD1; cdr3_length: 18; v_call: TRBV24-1; j_call: TRBJ2-1; cdr3_aa: CATSDLVGRGSSYNEQFF; cdr3_nt: TGTGCCACCAGTGATTTGGTGGGCAGGGGGTCTTCCTACAATGAGCAGTTCTTC
clone_size: NA; d_call: NA; cdr3_length: 12; v_call: TRBV12-3/TRBV12-4; j_call: TRBJ1-5; cdr3_aa: CASRTGVQPQHF; cdr3_nt: TGTGCCAGCAGAACAGGAGTGCAGCCCCAGCATTTT
clone_size: NA; d_call: NA; cdr3_length: 16; v_call: TRBV20-1; j_call: TRBJ2-5; cdr3_aa: CSAREFYMPSQETQYF; cdr3_nt: TGCAGTGCTAGAGAGTTCTATATGCCCTCCCAAGAGACCCAGTACTTC
clone_size: NA; d_call: NA; cdr3_length: 19; v_call: TRBV6-5; j_call: TRBJ2-6; cdr3_aa: CASSYSGLARLSGANVLTF; cdr3_nt: TGTGCCAGCAGTTACTCGGGGCTAGCGAGACTTTCTGGGGCCAACGTCCTGACTTTC
clone_size: NA; d_call: NA; cdr3_length: 15; v_call: TRBV7-3; j_call: TRBJ2-3; cdr3_aa: CTSSLTGVLPDTQYF; cdr3_nt: TGTACCAGCAGCCTGACTGGGGTTCTTCCAGATACGCAGTATTTT
clone_size: NA; d_call: TRBD1; cdr3_length: 16; v_call: TRBV18; j_call: TRBJ1-4; cdr3_aa: CAGSDGTARAGEKLFF; cdr3_nt: TGTGCCGGCTCAGACGGGACAGCGAGGGCAGGTGAAAAACTGTTTTTT
clone_size: NA; d_call: NA; cdr3_length: 14; v_call: TRBV20-1; j_call: TRBJ2-1; cdr3_aa: CSARDARNYNEQFF; cdr3_nt: TGCAGTGCTAGAGATGCTAGGAACTACAATGAGCAGTTCTTC
clone_size: NA; d_call: NA; cdr3_length: 14; v_call: TRBV24-1; j_call: TRBJ2-5; cdr3_aa: CATSDSLRQETQYF; cdr3_nt: TGTGCCACCAGTGATTCACTTAGGCAAGAGACCCAGTACTTC
clone_size: few; d_call: NA; cdr3_length: 14; v_call: TRBV2; j_call: TRBJ1-2; cdr3_aa: CASRVMDKRHGYTF; cdr3_nt: TGTGCCAGCCGGGTGATGGACAAGCGCCATGGCTACACCTTC
clone_size: NA; d_call: NA; cdr3_length: 14; v_call: TRBV6-5; j_call: TRBJ2-5; cdr3_aa: CASSYLRTDGTQYF; cdr3_nt: TGTGCCAGCAGTTACCTTCGGACAGACGGGACCCAGTACTTC
clone_size: few; d_call: NA; cdr3_length: 15; v_call: TRBV28; j_call: TRBJ1-6; cdr3_aa: CASSLFRVVESPLHF; cdr3_nt: TGTGCCAGCAGTTTATTCAGGGTTGTAGAATCACCCCTCCACTTT
clone_size: NA; d_call: TRBD2; cdr3_length: 15; v_call: TRBV9; j_call: TRBJ2-1; cdr3_aa: CASSAGGLGVSEQFF; cdr3_nt: TGTGCCAGCAGCGCCGGGGGACTAGGAGTAAGTGAGCAGTTCTTC
clone_size: many; d_call: TRBD2; cdr3_length: 17; v_call: TRBV12-3/TRBV12-4; j_call: TRBJ2-3; cdr3_aa: CASRESLAGESTDTQYF; cdr3_nt: TGTGCCAGCAGAGAAAGCCTGGCGGGGGAGAGCACAGATACGCAGTATTTT
clone_size: few; d_call: NA; cdr3_length: 13; v_call: TRBV5-1; j_call: TRBJ2-7; cdr3_aa: CASSLGLPGEQYF; cdr3_nt: TGCGCCAGCAGCTTGGGACTCCCAGGCGAGCAGTACTTC
clone_size: many; d_call: TRBD1; cdr3_length: 12; v_call: TRBV12-3/TRBV12-4; j_call: TRBJ2-7; cdr3_aa: CASSITGGEQYF; cdr3_nt: TGTGCCAGCAGTATAACAGGGGGTGAGCAGTACTTC
clone_size: few; d_call: NA; cdr3_length: 17; v_call: TRBV9; j_call: TRBJ1-1; cdr3_aa: CASSVGPFSGTLAEAFF; cdr3_nt: TGTGCCAGCAGCGTAGGTCCTTTCAGCGGGACTCTTGCTGAAGCTTTCTTT
clone_size: many; d_call: NA; cdr3_length: 13; v_call: TRBV10-2; j_call: TRBJ1-2; cdr3_aa: CASSALPNYGYTF; cdr3_nt: TGCGCCAGCAGTGCTCTTCCTAACTATGGCTACACCTTC
clone_size: NA; d_call: NA; cdr3_length: 13; v_call: TRBV20-1; j_call: TRBJ2-4; cdr3_aa: CSASQAGSDIQYF; cdr3_nt: TGCAGTGCTAGTCAGGCAGGGTCAGACATTCAGTACTTC
clone_size: few; d_call: TRBD2; cdr3_length: 16; v_call: TRBV7-9; j_call: TRBJ2-1; cdr3_aa: CASPSLGGGPGNEQFF; cdr3_nt: TGTGCCAGTCCCTCCCTCGGCGGGGGGCCCGGGAATGAGCAGTTCTTC
clone_size: few; d_call: TRBD1; cdr3_length: 16; v_call: TRBV7-9; j_call: TRBJ2-3; cdr3_aa: CASSPTRRQGADTQYF; cdr3_nt: TGTGCCAGCAGCCCAACTAGGAGACAGGGGGCTGATACGCAGTATTTT
clone_size: NA; d_call: TRBD2; cdr3_length: 17; v_call: TRBV20-1; j_call: TRBJ2-2; cdr3_aa: CSARDLLAGGNTGERFF; cdr3_nt: TGCAGTGCTAGAGATTTACTAGCGGGGGGCAACACCGGGGAGCGGTTTTTT
clone_size: few; d_call: NA; cdr3_length: 14; v_call: TRBV4-3; j_call: TRBJ2-3; cdr3_aa: CASSPTDITDTQYF; cdr3_nt: TGCGCCAGCAGCCCGACAGATATCACAGATACGCAGTATTTT
clone_size: NA; d_call: TRBD2; cdr3_length: 15; v_call: TRBV20-1; j_call: TRBJ2-7; cdr3_aa: CSALTLLAGGDEQYF; cdr3_nt: TGCAGTGCTCTCACCCTACTAGCGGGGGGAGACGAGCAGTACTTC
clone_size: few; d_call: NA; cdr3_length: 15; v_call: TRBV6-5; j_call: TRBJ1-1; cdr3_aa: CASSYSIGRNTEAFF; cdr3_nt: TGTGCCAGCAGTTACTCTATCGGCAGAAACACTGAAGCTTTCTTT